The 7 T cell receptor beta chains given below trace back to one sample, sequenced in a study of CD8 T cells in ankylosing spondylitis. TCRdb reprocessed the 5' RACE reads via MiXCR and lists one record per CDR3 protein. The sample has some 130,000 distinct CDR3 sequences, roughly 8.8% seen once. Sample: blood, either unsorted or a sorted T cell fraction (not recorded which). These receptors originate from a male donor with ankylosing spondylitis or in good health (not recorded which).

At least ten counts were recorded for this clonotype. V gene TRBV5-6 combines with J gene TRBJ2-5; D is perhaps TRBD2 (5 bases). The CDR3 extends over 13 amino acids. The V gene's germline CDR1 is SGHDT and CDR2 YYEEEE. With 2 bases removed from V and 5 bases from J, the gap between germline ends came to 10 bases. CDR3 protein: CASSFAGVETQYF. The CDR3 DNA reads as TGTGCCAGCAGCTTTGCCGGGGTCGAGACCCAGTACTTC.

CDR3: CASSSGLAGTNEQFF. The CDR3 nucleotides read TGCGCCAGCAGCTCCGGACTAGCGGGGACCAATGAGCAGTTCTTC. The chain uses TRBV5-1 and TRBJ2-1; 12 bases are a match to TRBD2. Trimming cost V 3 bases and J 6 bases; bases outside gene matches: 4. Germline-derived CDR1 and CDR2 are SGHRS and YFSETQ. This CDR3 comprises 15 residues.

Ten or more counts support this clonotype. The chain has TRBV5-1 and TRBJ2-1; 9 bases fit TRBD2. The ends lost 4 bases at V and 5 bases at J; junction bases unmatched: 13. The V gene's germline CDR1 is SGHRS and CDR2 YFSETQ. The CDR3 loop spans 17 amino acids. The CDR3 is CASSTGGGGRADNEQFF. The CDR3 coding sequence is TGCGCCAGCAGCACCGGTGGTGGCGGGAGGGCGGACAATGAGCAGTTCTTC.

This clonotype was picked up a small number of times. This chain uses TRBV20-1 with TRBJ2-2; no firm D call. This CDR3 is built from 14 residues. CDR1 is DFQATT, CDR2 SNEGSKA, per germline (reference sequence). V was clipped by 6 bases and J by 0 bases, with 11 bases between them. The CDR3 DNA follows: TGCAGTGCAAGCAGGCCAACGAACACCGGGGAGCTGTTTTTT. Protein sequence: CSASRPTNTGELFF.

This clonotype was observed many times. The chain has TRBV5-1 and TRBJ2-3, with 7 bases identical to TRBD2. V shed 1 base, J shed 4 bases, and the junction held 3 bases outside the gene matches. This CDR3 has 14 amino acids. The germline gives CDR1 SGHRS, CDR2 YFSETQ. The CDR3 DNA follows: TGCGCCAGCAGCTTGAGGCGGGAGTCAGATACGCAGTATTTT. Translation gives CASSLRRESDTQYF.

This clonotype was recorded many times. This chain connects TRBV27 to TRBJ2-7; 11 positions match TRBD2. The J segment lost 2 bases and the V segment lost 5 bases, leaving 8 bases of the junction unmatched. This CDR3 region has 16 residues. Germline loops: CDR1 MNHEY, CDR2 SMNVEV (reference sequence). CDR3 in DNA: TGTGCCAGCAGTCCCTTAGCGGGAGGGTTTCCCTACGAGCAGTACTTC. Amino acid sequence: CASSPLAGGFPYEQYF.

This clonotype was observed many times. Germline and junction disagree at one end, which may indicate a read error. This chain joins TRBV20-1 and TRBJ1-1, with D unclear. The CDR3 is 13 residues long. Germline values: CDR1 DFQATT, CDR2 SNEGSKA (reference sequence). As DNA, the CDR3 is TGCAGTGCTAGAGATCCACCCGGCCCTGAGGCTTTCTTT. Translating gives CSARDPPGPEAFF.